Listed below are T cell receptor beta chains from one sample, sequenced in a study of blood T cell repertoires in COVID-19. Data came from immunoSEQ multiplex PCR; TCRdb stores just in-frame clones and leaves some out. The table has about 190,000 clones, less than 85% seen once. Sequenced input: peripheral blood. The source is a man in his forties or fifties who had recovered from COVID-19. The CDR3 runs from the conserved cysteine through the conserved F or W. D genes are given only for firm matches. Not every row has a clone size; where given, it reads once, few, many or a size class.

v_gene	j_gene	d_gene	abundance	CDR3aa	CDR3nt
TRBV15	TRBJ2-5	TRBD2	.	CATSRDRLAGVSSGETQYF	TGTGCCACCAGCAGAGATCGGCTAGCGGGAGTGTCGAGTGGAGAGACCCAGTACTTC
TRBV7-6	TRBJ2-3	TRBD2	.	CASSWTSGGDTQYF	TGTGCCAGCAGCTGGACTAGCGGAGGGGATACGCAGTATTTT
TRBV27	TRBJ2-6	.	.	CASSSAGSGANVLTF	TGTGCCAGCAGCTCAGCAGGCTCTGGGGCCAACGTCCTGACTTTC
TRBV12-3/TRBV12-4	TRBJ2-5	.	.	CASIVSGRGTQYF	TGTGCCAGCATTGTCTCCGGCCGAGGGACCCAGTACTTC
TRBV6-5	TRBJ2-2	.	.	CASSPGEHTGELFF	TGTGCCAGCAGCCCAGGGGAGCACACCGGGGAGCTGTTTTTT
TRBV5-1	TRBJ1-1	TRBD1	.	CASSWRGQGGTEAFF	TGCGCCAGCAGCTGGAGGGGACAGGGAGGGACTGAAGCTTTCTTT
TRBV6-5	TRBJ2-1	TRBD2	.	CASSKGGTSNNEQFF	TGTGCCAGCAGCAAAGGCGGGACTAGCAACAATGAGCAGTTCTTC
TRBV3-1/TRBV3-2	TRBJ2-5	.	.	CASSFAETQYF	TGTGCCAGCAGCTTTGCGGAGACCCAGTACTTC
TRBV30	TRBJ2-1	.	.	CAWSGLGYDEQFF	TGTGCCTGGAGTGGACTAGGCTACGATGAGCAGTTCTTC
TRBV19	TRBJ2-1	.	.	CASSMTDSGEQFF	TGTGCCAGTAGTATGACGGACAGCGGTGAGCAGTTCTTC
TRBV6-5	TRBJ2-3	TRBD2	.	CASSSPLAGGADTQYF	TGTGCCAGCAGTTCCCCCTTAGCGGGAGGCGCAGATACGCAGTATTTT
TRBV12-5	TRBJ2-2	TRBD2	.	CASGSVAGGGELFF	TGTGCTAGTGGTTCTGTAGCGGGAGGGGGGGAGCTGTTTTTT
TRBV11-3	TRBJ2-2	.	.	CASSLDAGELFF	TGTGCCAGCAGCTTAGACGCCGGGGAGCTGTTTTTT
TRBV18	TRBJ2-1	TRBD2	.	CASSPLSPASGSSYNEQFF	TGTGCCAGCTCACCACTGAGCCCGGCTAGCGGGAGCTCCTACAATGAGCAGTTCTTC
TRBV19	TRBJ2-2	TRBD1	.	CASSINGQVGELFF	TGTGCCAGTAGTATAAACGGACAGGTCGGGGAGCTGTTTTTT
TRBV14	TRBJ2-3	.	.	CASSQELGFSTDTQYF	TGTGCCAGCAGCCAAGAACTAGGGTTCAGCACAGATACGCAGTATTTT
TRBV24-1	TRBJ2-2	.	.	CATASQATGNTGELFF	TGTGCCACCGCCTCCCAGGCGACAGGGAACACCGGGGAGCTGTTTTTT
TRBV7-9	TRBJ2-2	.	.	CASSFTGRGTGELFF	TGTGCCAGCAGCTTTACGGGCCGGGGCACCGGGGAGCTGTTTTTT
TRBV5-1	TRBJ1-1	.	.	CASSLGGVAEAFF	TGCGCCAGCAGCTTAGGGGGGGTTGCTGAAGCTTTCTTT
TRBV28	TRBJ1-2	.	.	CASRLGQNYGYTF	TGTGCCAGCAGGTTAGGACAGAACTATGGCTACACCTTC
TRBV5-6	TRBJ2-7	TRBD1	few	CASSVTGFDEQYF	TGTGCCAGCAGCGTGACAGGGTTTGACGAGCAGTACTTC
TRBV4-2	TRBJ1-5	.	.	CASSQWDSRYSNQPQHF	TGTGCCAGCAGCCAGTGGGACTCTCGGTATAGCAATCAGCCCCAGCATTTT
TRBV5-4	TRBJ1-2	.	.	CASSPDSVVGYTF	TGTGCCAGCAGCCCGGACAGTGTAGTCGGCTACACCTTC
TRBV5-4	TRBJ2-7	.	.	CASSPHPRGISSYEQYF	TGTGCCAGCAGCCCCCACCCGAGAGGGATAAGCTCCTACGAGCAGTACTTC
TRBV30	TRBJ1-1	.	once	CAWSLNMVTGTEAFF	TGTGCCTGGTCCCTAAATATGGTCACGGGCACTGAAGCTTTCTTT
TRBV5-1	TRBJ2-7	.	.	CASSLARISGEQYF	TGCGCCAGCAGCTTGGCGCGCATTTCCGGGGAGCAGTACTTC
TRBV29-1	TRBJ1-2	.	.	CSVEKAGNGYTF	TGCAGCGTTGAAAAGGCAGGGAATGGCTACACCTTC
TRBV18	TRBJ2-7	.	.	CASRSVQTDYEQYF	TGTGCCAGCCGCAGCGTCCAGACCGATTACGAGCAGTACTTC
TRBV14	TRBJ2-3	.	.	CASSKPRHTDTQYF	TGTGCCAGCAGCAAGCCAAGACACACAGATACGCAGTATTTT
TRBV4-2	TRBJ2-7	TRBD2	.	CASSQGGLAGGEQYF	TGTGCCAGCAGCCAAGGTGGACTAGCGGGGGGCGAGCAGTACTTC
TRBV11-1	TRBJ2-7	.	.	CASSLNTGKQYF	TGTGCCAGCAGCCTGAACACGGGAAAGCAGTACTTC
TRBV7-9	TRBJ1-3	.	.	CASSLVSGNTIYF	TGTGCCAGCAGCTTAGTATCTGGAAACACCATATATTTT
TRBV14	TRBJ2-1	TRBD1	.	CASSRIQGSYNEQFF	TGTGCCAGCAGCCGAATACAGGGGTCCTACAATGAGCAGTTCTTC
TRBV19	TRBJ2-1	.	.	CASSRSGNEQFF	TGTGCCAGTAGTCGTAGCGGCAATGAGCAGTTCTTC
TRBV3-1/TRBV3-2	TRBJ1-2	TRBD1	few	CASSLRTGIGGYTF	TGTGCCAGCAGCCTAAGGACAGGAATAGGGGGCTACACCTTC
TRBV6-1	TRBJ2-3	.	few	CASSDSGSTDTQYF	TGTGCCAGCAGTGACAGCGGATCCACAGATACGCAGTATTTT
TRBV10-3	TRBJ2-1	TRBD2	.	CAISGGLAGGYGNNEQFF	TGTGCCATCAGTGGGGGACTAGCGGGAGGTTATGGGAACAATGAGCAGTTCTTC
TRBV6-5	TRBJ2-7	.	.	CASRRLVSYEQYF	TGTGCCAGCAGAAGACTAGTATCCTACGAGCAGTACTTC
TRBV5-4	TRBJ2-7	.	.	CASSLQGVREQYF	TGTGCCAGCAGCTTACAGGGAGTCCGCGAGCAGTACTTC
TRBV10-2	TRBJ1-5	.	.	CATKQGSGNQPQHF	TGCGCCACAAAACAGGGATCTGGGAATCAGCCCCAGCATTTT
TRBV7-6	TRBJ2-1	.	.	CASSLLLGAYNEQFF	TGTGCCAGCAGCCTTCTATTGGGCGCCTACAATGAGCAGTTCTTC
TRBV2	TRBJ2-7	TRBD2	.	CASSEEVRTSGYEQYF	TGTGCCAGCAGTGAAGAGGTGCGTACTAGCGGATACGAGCAGTACTTC
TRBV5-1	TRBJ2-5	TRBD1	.	CASSIGQAQETQYF	TGCGCCAGCAGCATAGGACAGGCCCAAGAGACCCAGTACTTC
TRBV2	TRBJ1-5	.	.	CASRLGIGVQPQHF	TGTGCCAGCAGGCTCGGGATCGGAGTACAGCCCCAGCATTTT
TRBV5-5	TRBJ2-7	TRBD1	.	CASSPGQPHFNEQYF	TGTGCCAGCAGCCCGGGACAGCCCCATTTCAACGAGCAGTACTTC
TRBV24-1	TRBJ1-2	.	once	CATSDFSGVGYTF	TGTGCCACCAGTGATTTTTCCGGGGTTGGCTACACCTTC